What follows describes a single TCR beta chain. The antigen is unknown. This sample is drawn from a study of shared clonotypes between healthy human individuals. About the study: A couple of women and three men aged 18 to 49 served as donors. Each donor contributed plates that comprised three CD4 naive, three CD4 memory, two CD8 naive and one CD8 memory.

Overall study findings and caveats: When compared with the clonotypes that were shared by all four sorted-subset donors, the non-shared clonotypes turned out to have lower generation probabilities. Researchers found naive subsets generally carried larger estimated richness than memory subsets.

The table came from immunoSEQ multiplex PCR; TCRdb's copy has only in-frame clones and leaves some out. The sample gives 550,000 to 600,000 clones, roughly 98% of which show up once; more than 0.3% is in the top ten. In the naive CD8 group, cells lacked CD45RO and were positively selected for CCR7, so terminally differentiated effector memory CD45RA+ cells were left out. This TCR was recovered from a man between 25 and 39 years old in good health. Sequenced: naive CD8+ T cells sorted from blood.

For the CDR3, the DNA is TGTGCCAGCAGCTCGAGTTCGGGATACTACGAGCAGTACTTC. Translating it yields CASSSSSGYYEQYF. V and J are TRBV7-8 and TRBJ2-7; a weak D match, TRBD2 (5 bases). Germline V gene data show CDR1 as SGHVS and CDR2 as FQNEAQ. The germline V and J ends were trimmed by 4 bases and 3 bases, with 13 bases remaining between them. This CDR3 region has 14 residues.